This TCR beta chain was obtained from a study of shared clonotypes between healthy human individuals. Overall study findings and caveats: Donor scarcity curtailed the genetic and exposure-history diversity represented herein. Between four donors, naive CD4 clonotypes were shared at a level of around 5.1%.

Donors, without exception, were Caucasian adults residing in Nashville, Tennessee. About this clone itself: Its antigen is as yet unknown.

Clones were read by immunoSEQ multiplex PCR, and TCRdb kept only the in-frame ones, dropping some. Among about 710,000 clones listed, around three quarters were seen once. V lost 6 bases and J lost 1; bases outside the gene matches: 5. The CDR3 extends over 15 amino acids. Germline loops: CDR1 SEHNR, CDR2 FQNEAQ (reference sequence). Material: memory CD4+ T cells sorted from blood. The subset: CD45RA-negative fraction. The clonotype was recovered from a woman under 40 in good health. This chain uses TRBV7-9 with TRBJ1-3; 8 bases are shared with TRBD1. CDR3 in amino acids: CASRKQGESGNTIYF. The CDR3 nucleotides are TGTGCCAGCAGGAAACAGGGGGAATCTGGAAACACCATATATTTT. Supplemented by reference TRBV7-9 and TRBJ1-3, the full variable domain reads DTGVSQNPRHKITKRGQNVTFRCDPISEHNRLYWYRQTLGQGPEFLTYFQNEAQLEKSRLLSDRFSAERPKGSFSTLEIQRTEQGDSAMYLCASRKQGESGNTIYFGEGSWLTVV.